The 18 T cell receptor beta chains given below trace back to one sample, sequenced in a study of shared clonotypes between healthy human individuals. The table came from immunoSEQ multiplex PCR; TCRdb's copy has only in-frame clones and leaves some out. The sample comprises some 2.1 million clones, about 95% of which are singletons, and 1% to 1.3% rests with the top ten. The naive CD8 fraction comprised CD45RO-negative cells positively selected for CCR7 and excluded terminally differentiated effector memory CD45RA+ cells. The specimen was naive CD8+ T cells sorted from blood. These receptors were collected from a man younger than 35 in good health.

The V and J genes are TRBV7-8 and TRBJ2-2; 10 nucleotides match TRBD2. The CDR3 sequence is 17 residues long. Trimming removed 3 bases from V and 5 bases from J; junction bases left unmatched: 9. Per the germline V gene, CDR1 is SGHVS and CDR2 is FQNEAQ. The DNA of the CDR3 is TGTGCCAGCAGCTTTGGGCTAGCGGGAGCTCATACCGGGGAGCTGTTTTTT. Its translation is CASSFGLAGAHTGELFF.

Comments on this clone: Additional DNA sequences in this sample encode the identical CDR3. The chain links TRBV19 to TRBJ1-5; D is ambiguous. CDR1 and CDR2 (germline): LNHDA, SQIVND (reference sequence). The CDR3 length is 15 residues. V lost 6 bases and J 1 base, leaving 13 bases between the germline ends. This CDR3 reads CASSLDRESNQPQHF. Written as DNA, the CDR3 is TGTGCCAGTAGCCTCGATAGGGAAAGCAATCAGCCCCAGCATTTT.

J is TRBJ1-2 and V is TRBV27; 12 bases line up with TRBD1. Per the germline V gene, CDR1 is MNHEY and CDR2 is SMNVEV (reference sequence). This CDR3 region has 13 residues. Trimming took 8 bases from V and 6 from J; bases not matched to a gene: 4. The CDR3 spells CASGTGGADGYTF. The CDR3 nucleotides read TGTGCCAGCGGGACAGGGGGCGCTGATGGCTACACCTTC.

The chain links TRBV4-1 to TRBJ2-1; D gene uncertain. Germline V gives CDR1 MGHRA, CDR2 YSYEKL. Trimming cost V 0 bases and J 10 bases, with 13 bases left between them. CDR3 length: 14 amino acids. CDR3 protein: CASSQDDTRTEQFF. The CDR3 DNA reads TGCGCCAGCAGCCAAGATGACACCAGGACGGAGCAGTTCTTC.

This chain uses TRBV7-9 with TRBJ2-3; D unclear. V was pared by 1 base and J by 2 bases, with 10 bases between. The length of the CDR3 is 15 residues. Per germline, CDR1 SEHNR and CDR2 FQNEAQ (reference sequence). This chain's CDR3 is CASSLVRSPTDTQYF. The CDR3 DNA reads as TGTGCCAGCAGCTTAGTTAGGTCACCCACAGATACGCAGTATTTT.

This clone was counted once. The chain uses TRBV7-6 and TRBJ2-3; D gene unclear. Between the trimmed V and J ends, which lost 1 base and 1 base, there was a span of 6 bases. The CDR3 runs 14 residues. CDR1 and CDR2 from the germline V gene are SGHVS and FNYEAQ. The CDR3 protein is CASSLGRRTDTQYF. CDR3 nucleotides: TGTGCCAGCAGCTTAGGACGCCGCACAGATACGCAGTATTTT.

The genes are TRBV5-1 and TRBJ2-7; D is possibly TRBD1 or TRBD2 (5 bases each). Germline V gene sequence: CDR1 SGHRS, CDR2 YFSETQ. Trimming removed 6 bases from V and 3 bases from J, with 13 bases in between. The CDR3 covers 13 residues. Here the CDR3 DNA reads TGCGCCAGCAAACCTGCAGGGAGCTACGAGCAGTACTTC. Its protein product is CASKPAGSYEQYF.

V usage is TRBV7-2 and J usage is TRBJ1-4; D is perhaps TRBD1 (6 bases). Trimming pared 5 bases from V and 4 bases from J, leaving 14 bases between. The CDR3 consists of 15 residues. Germline loops: CDR1 SGHTA, CDR2 FQGNSA. The CDR3 sequence is CASSPTTGLNEKLFF. CDR3 sequence (DNA): TGTGCCAGCAGCCCGACGACAGGCCTTAATGAAAAACTGTTTTTT.

As regards this clone: The same CDR3 arises from other DNA sequences in this sample as well. The chain has TRBV11-2 and TRBJ2-7; D remains ambiguous. The CDR3 has 14 residues. Trimming pared 1 base from V and 0 bases from J, leaving 7 bases between. Germline V gene data show CDR1 as SGHAT and CDR2 as FQNNGV. The CDR3 bases are TGTGCCAGCAGCTTAGTAGGCAACTCCTACGAGCAGTACTTC. Translated, it gives CASSLVGNSYEQYF.

Comment on this clone: The sample contains more than one DNA sequence encoding this CDR3. This chain connects TRBV6-5 to TRBJ1-1; D unresolved. V lost 6 bases to trimming and J lost 5 bases, with 10 bases between them. This CDR3 contains 12 residues. Germline CDR1 is MNHEY and CDR2 is SVGAGI. The CDR3 sequence: CASSLLGTEAFF. The CDR3 bases are TGTGCCAGCAGCCTATTGGGGACTGAAGCTTTCTTT.

This rearrangement joins TRBV19 to TRBJ2-7; weak D call: TRBD2 (5 bases). Per the germline V gene, CDR1 is LNHDA and CDR2 is SQIVND (reference sequence). With 3 bases removed from V and 2 bases from J, the gap between germline ends came to 11 bases. The CDR3 length is 14 residues. The DNA for the CDR3 is TGTGCCAGTAGTATGTTCGACGGGGCCTACGAGCAGTACTTC. Amino acid sequence: CASSMFDGAYEQYF.

This chain links TRBV7-8 with TRBJ1-5, with 8 bases fitting TRBD1. With 2 bases clipped from V and 3 bases from J, the junction kept 6 bases outside the gene matches. The CDR3 is 16 residues long. Germline V CDR1 and CDR2: SGHVS, FQNEAQ. CDR3 protein: CASSLTGGRVNQPQHF. DNA of the CDR3: TGTGCCAGCAGCTTAACAGGGGGAAGGGTCAATCAGCCCCAGCATTTT.

The chain links TRBV29-1 to TRBJ2-1; TRBD2 is a possible D gene (5 bases). V lost 4 bases and J 0 bases, leaving 13 bases between the germline ends. Germline V gene sequence: CDR1 SQVTM, CDR2 ANQGSEA. This CDR3 region has 15 residues. The CDR3 spells CSVAGKESSYNEQFF. The CDR3 nucleotides are TGCAGCGTTGCCGGGAAAGAAAGCTCCTACAATGAGCAGTTCTTC.

This chain links TRBV7-9 with TRBJ2-7, with D maybe TRBD1 (6 bases). V was cut by 6 bases and J by 5 bases, with 8 bases left in between. This CDR3 contains 11 residues. Germline CDR1 is SEHNR and CDR2 is FQNEAQ (reference sequence). This CDR3 reads CASSSGDEQYF. For the CDR3, the DNA is TGTGCCAGCAGTTCAGGGGACGAGCAGTACTTC. The whole variable domain, remainder taken from reference TRBV7-9 and TRBJ2-7, is DTGVSQNPRHKITKRGQNVTFRCDPISEHNRLYWYRQTLGQGPEFLTYFQNEAQLEKSRLLSDRFSAERPKGSFSTLEIQRTEQGDSAMYLCASSSGDEQYFGPGTRLTVT.

There are a few counts of this clone. This chain uses TRBV30 with TRBJ2-7, with 9 positions matching TRBD1. The germline CDR1 and CDR2 sequences are GTSNPN and SVGIG (reference sequence). The ends lost 0 bases at V and 6 bases at J; junction bases unmatched: 9. The length of the CDR3 is 15 residues. In nucleotides, the CDR3 is TGTGCCTGGAGTGTAGGGACAGGGTTTATGCGCGAGCAGTACTTC. Its translation: CAWSVGTGFMREQYF. The full variable domain, completed using reference TRBV30 and TRBJ2-7, is SQTIHQWPATLVQPVGSPLSLECTVEGTSNPNLYWYRQAAGRGLQLLFYSVGIGQISSEVPQNLSASRPQDRQFILSSKKLLLSDSGFYLCAWSVGTGFMREQYFGPGTRLTVT.

This clone was seen once. This chain links TRBV6-6 with TRBJ2-3; D is unresolved. This CDR3 contains 14 residues. Trimming removed 5 bases from V and 0 bases from J, with 9 bases in between. Per germline, CDR1 MNHNY and CDR2 SVGAGI (reference sequence). CDR3 nucleotides: TGTGCCAGCAGTCAGTCCCCGAGCACAGATACGCAGTATTTT. Translating it yields CASSQSPSTDTQYF.

The V call is TRBV14, the J call TRBJ2-3, with no clear D. Germline CDR1 is SGHDN and CDR2 is FVKESK. This CDR3 contains 18 residues. Between the trimmed V and J ends, which lost 4 bases and 3 bases, there was a span of 23 bases. DNA for the CDR3: TGTGCCAGCAGCCCCTCCGACTTGCGCACGGTCTTTACAGATACGCAGTATTTT. It specifies CASSPSDLRTVFTDTQYF.

This clone was seen once. The rearrangement uses TRBV27 and TRBJ2-3, with 10 bases fitting TRBD2. The V gene end was trimmed by 5 bases and the J gene end by 1 base; junction bases not matched to a gene: 6. Germline CDR1 and CDR2: MNHEY and SMNVEV (reference sequence). The CDR3 is 16 amino acids. CDR3 bases: TGTGCCAGCAGTGCCGTGCTAGCGGGAGGCACAGATACGCAGTATTTT. Protein: CASSAVLAGGTDTQYF.